This TCR beta chain is from a study of cytomegalovirus exposure and HLA in healthy donors. The CDR3 loop spans 16 amino acids. Losses at the gene ends were 5 bases for V and 3 bases for J; bases not matched to a gene: 9. Germline V gene lookup returns CDR1 MDHEN and CDR2 SYDVKM. With 60 Vbeta and 13 Jbeta primers, the PCR was carried out. Clones were sequenced by immunoSEQ multiplex PCR, and TCRdb holds only the in-frame ones, with some missing. The top ten hold around 3% of the sample, which has approximately 120,000 clones, over 70% seen once. Sequenced input: PBMCs. The chain employs TRBV28 and TRBJ2-3; 9 bases map to TRBD2. The origin of this receptor is a woman aged 50 to 65 in good health and CMV-seronegative. The CDR3 reads CASSPPSGVGTDTQYF. CDR3 nucleotide sequence: TGTGCCAGCAGTCCGCCTAGCGGGGTGGGGACAGATACGCAGTATTTT.